These 19 T cell receptor beta chains were all obtained from the same sample, sequenced in a study of long-term antiretroviral therapy in people with HIV. The assay, immunoSEQ v3.0, was run at survey level. Only in-frame clones appear in the TCRdb table, and some are missing; sequencing was by immunoSEQ multiplex PCR. The sample holds about 28,000 clones, about 95% seen once. Sequencing used unsorted PBMCs, obtained 5.3 years after starting antiretroviral therapy. Receptors originate from a man between 45 and 60 years old with HIV.

This sequence joins TRBV4-3 and TRBJ2-7; 7 bases fit TRBD1. The CDR3 is 15 residues long. Germline V CDR1 and CDR2: LGHNA, YSLEER. V was clipped by 4 bases and J by 1 base; unmatched bases: 7. CDR3 nucleotide sequence: TGCGCCAGCAGCCTCTCCTGGGACAGATCCTACGAGCAGTACTTC. Translated: CASSLSWDRSYEQYF.

The table lists this clone with a few counts. This chain connects TRBV7-9 to TRBJ1-5, with 9 bases fitting TRBD1. In germline, CDR1 is SEHNR, CDR2 FQNEAQ (reference sequence). The CDR3 is made up of 15 amino acids. V lost 5 bases and J lost 7; bases outside the gene matches: 9. The DNA of the CDR3 is TGTGCCAGCAGCACTGAACAGGGGGCCAGGCAGCCCCAGCATTTT. Translation gives CASSTEQGARQPQHF. Drawing the rest from reference TRBV7-9 and TRBJ1-5, the complete variable domain is DTGVSQNPRHKITKRGQNVTFRCDPISEHNRLYWYRQTLGQGPEFLTYFQNEAQLEKSRLLSDRFSAERPKGSFSTLEIQRTEQGDSAMYLCASSTEQGARQPQHFGDGTRLSIL.

The gene calls are TRBV9 and TRBJ2-7; TRBD1 agrees at 8 bases. V dropped 3 bases and J dropped 4; count of bases not matched to a gene: 6. From germline, CDR1 is SGDLS and CDR2 YYNGEE. The CDR3 runs 14 residues. CDR3 nucleotide sequence: TGTGCCAGCAGCGATGGACAGGGTGCTTACGAGCAGTACTTC. This sequence encodes CASSDGQGAYEQYF.

The CDR3 nucleotides read TGTGCCAGCAGCGTTTTTGCCAGTCCGAGGGGCACTGAAGCTTTCTTT. Protein sequence: CASSVFASPRGTEAFF. This rearrangement joins TRBV9 to TRBJ1-1, with D possibly TRBD1 on 5 matching bases. The CDR3 has 16 amino acids. Looked up from germline, CDR1 is SGDLS and CDR2 is YYNGEE. The V gene lost 2 bases and the J gene lost 4 bases, with 18 bases spanning the gap.

The J gene is TRBJ1-3, the V gene TRBV5-6; 7 bases are shared with TRBD1. This CDR3 has 19 amino acids. After removal of 3 bases from V and 0 bases from J, the junction contained 15 bases not matched to a gene. CDR1 SGHDT and CDR2 YYEEEE come from the germline V gene. For the CDR3, the DNA is TGTGCCAGCAGCTCAATACAGACTAACAGGGGTATCTCTGGAAACACCATATATTTT. Amino acid sequence: CASSSIQTNRGISGNTIYF.

The chain employs TRBV9 and TRBJ2-7; 12 bases fit TRBD2. This CDR3 comprises 14 residues. Germline V gene sequence: CDR1 SGDLS, CDR2 YYNGEE. V shed 5 bases and J 3 bases; nucleotides not matched to a gene: 3. The CDR3 reads CASSPSGGVYEQYF. CDR3 in DNA: TGTGCCAGCAGTCCTAGCGGGGGGGTCTACGAGCAGTACTTC.

The rearrangement joins TRBV30 to TRBJ2-3; a weak D match, TRBD1 (5 bases). CDR1 GTSNPN and CDR2 SVGIG come from the germline V gene (reference sequence). The CDR3 sequence is 13 residues long. Trimming removed 6 bases at V and 2 bases at J, with 12 bases between. This CDR3 reads CACSGFNTDTQYF. In DNA, the CDR3 is TGTGCCTGTTCAGGGTTTAACACAGATACGCAGTATTTT. Full variable domain (missing parts from reference TRBV30 and TRBJ2-3): SQTIHQWPATLVQPVGSPLSLECTVEGTSNPNLYWYRQAAGRGLQLLFYSVGIGQISSEVPQNLSASRPQDRQFILSSKKLLLSDSGFYLCACSGFNTDTQYFGPGTRLTVL.

The CDR3 sequence is CASGGKKPPYEQYF. The CDR3 nucleotides read TGTGCCAGCGGAGGCAAGAAGCCCCCCTACGAGCAGTACTTC. This chain links TRBV6-6 with TRBJ2-7, with D perhaps matching TRBD2 (5 bases). The CDR3 extends over 14 amino acids. Between the trimmed V and J ends, which lost 8 bases and 2 bases, there was a span of 16 bases. CDR1 and CDR2 from the germline V gene are MNHNY and SVGAGI (reference sequence).

This chain joins TRBV6-6 and TRBJ2-1; D remains ambiguous. V lost 0 bases and J 0 bases, leaving 9 bases between the germline ends. Per the germline V gene, CDR1 is MNHNY and CDR2 is SVGAGI (reference sequence). This CDR3 contains 16 residues. The CDR3 here is CASSYSAADSYNEQFF. The CDR3 coding sequence is TGTGCCAGCAGTTACTCTGCCGCAGACTCCTACAATGAGCAGTTCTTC.

The chain carries TRBV19 and TRBJ2-3, with 10 bases that match TRBD2. Germline V gene lookup returns CDR1 LNHDA and CDR2 SQIVND (reference sequence). The CDR3 loop spans 17 amino acids. V dropped 5 bases and J dropped 0; count of bases not matched to a gene: 8. CDR3 nucleotide sequence: TGTGCCAGTAGTCCCCTTAAGCGGGGGGGTAGCACAGATACGCAGTATTTT. Translation: CASSPLKRGGSTDTQYF. The full variable domain, completed using reference TRBV19 and TRBJ2-3, is DGGITQSPKYLFRKEGQNVTLSCEQNLNHDAMYWYRQDPGQGLRLIYYSQIVNDFQKGDIAEGYSVSREKKESFPLTVTSAQKNPTAFYLCASSPLKRGGSTDTQYFGPGTRLTVL.

The chain couples TRBV19 to TRBJ1-5, with 8 bases matching TRBD1. This CDR3 region has 15 residues. CDR1 and CDR2 from the germline V gene are LNHDA and SQIVND (reference sequence). V lost 5 bases to trimming and J lost 5 bases; unmatched junction nucleotides: 8. In DNA, the CDR3 is TGTGCCAGTAGTGACAGGGGTGGGGGGTATCAGCCCCAGCATTTT. The encoded protein is CASSDRGGGYQPQHF.

The chain employs TRBV5-1 and TRBJ1-1; 7 bases are shared with TRBD1. V dropped 3 bases and J dropped 9; count of bases not matched to a gene: 11. Germline V lookup: CDR1 SGHRS, CDR2 YFSETQ. This CDR3 spans 14 amino acids. The CDR3 protein is CASSSGQVETKAFF. The CDR3 DNA is TGCGCCAGCAGCTCCGGACAGGTAGAGACGAAAGCTTTCTTT.

This clone was counted once. The chain couples TRBV11-2 to TRBJ2-1, with D uncertain. Germline V gene sequence: CDR1 SGHAT, CDR2 FQNNGV. V gave up 2 bases and J gave up 0 bases, with 14 bases separating them. The CDR3 loop spans 17 amino acids. CDR3 DNA sequence: TGTGCCAGCAGCTTATTTTTCGGTGAGAGCTCCTACAATGAGCAGTTCTTC. This gives the protein CASSLFFGESSYNEQFF.

The V and J genes are TRBV6-1 and TRBJ2-3, with 7 bases matching TRBD2. This CDR3 contains 15 residues. V trimming: 3 bases; J trimming: 0 bases; junction bases outside the gene matches: 3. Germline V lookup: CDR1 MNHNS, CDR2 SASEGT. This CDR3 is CASSEVGGSTDTQYF. In nucleotides, the CDR3 is TGTGCCAGCAGTGAGGTGGGGGGGAGCACAGATACGCAGTATTTT.

The chain couples TRBV27 to TRBJ1-2, with 8 positions matching TRBD1. CDR3 size: 15 residues. V dropped 6 bases and J dropped 4; count of bases not matched to a gene: 10. CDR1 is MNHEY, CDR2 SMNVEV, per germline (reference sequence). CDR3: CASSLTGARGYGYTF. The CDR3 DNA sequence: TGTGCCAGCAGCCTGACAGGGGCCCGGGGCTATGGCTACACCTTC.

The V call is TRBV19, the J call TRBJ1-2, with TRBD1 matching 9 bases. This CDR3 is built from 15 residues. Unmatched junction bases numbered 12, after V lost 7 bases and J lost 6 bases. Germline assignment: CDR1 LNHDA and CDR2 SQIVND (reference sequence). CDR3 nucleotide sequence: TGTGCCAGTACCCCTTGGACAGGGGTGGGTAATGGCTACACCTTC. Amino acids: CASTPWTGVGNGYTF.

To note about this clone: A read error may account for a junction end that differs from germline. The chain carries TRBV5-6 and TRBJ2-3; 13 bases align to TRBD2. The CDR3 runs 13 residues. The germline V gene encodes CDR1 SGHDT and CDR2 YYEEEE. CDR3 bases: TGTGCCAGCAGCCCCTGGACTAGCGGGGGCACAGATTTT. Translation gives CASSPWTSGGTDF.

The V gene is TRBV6-5, the J gene TRBJ1-2; D not certain. The germline gives CDR1 MNHEY, CDR2 SVGAGI. The germline V and J ends were trimmed by 4 bases and 2 bases, with 17 bases remaining between them. The CDR3 consists of 16 residues. The CDR3 here is CASSSLAGRTNYGYTF. In DNA, the CDR3 is TGTGCCAGCAGTTCCCTCGCGGGTCGGACCAACTATGGCTACACCTTC.

The gene calls are TRBV10-1 and TRBJ1-5; no firm D call. V lost 7 bases to trimming and J lost 0 bases, with 22 bases between them. The CDR3 is made up of 18 amino acids. The V gene's germline CDR1 is WNHNN and CDR2 SYGVQD (reference sequence). CDR3 nucleotides: TGCGCCAGCATCGACCCCCGGCGTCCAACGGCTAGCAATCAGCCCCAGCATTTT. This encodes CASIDPRRPTASNQPQHF.